These 23 T cell receptor beta chains were sequenced from one sample in a study of T cells after yellow fever vaccination. MiXCR was run by TCRdb on the 5' RACE reads, yielding one entry per CDR3 protein. The profile covers roughly 170,000 distinct CDR3 sequences, with around 9.7% appearing a single time and around 35% taken by the ten largest. The source material was CD8+ T cells sorted from PBMCs, sampled 45 days after the yellow fever booster vaccination. The source of these receptors is a man aged 18-30 years who received the YFV17D yellow fever vaccine.

The sample holds a few counts of this clonotype. The chain has TRBV5-1 and TRBJ2-3; 7 bases are a match to TRBD2. Trimming took 7 bases from V and 2 from J; bases not matched to a gene: 4. The CDR3 length is 13 residues. CDR1 and CDR2 (germline): SGHRS, YFSETQ. The CDR3 DNA reads as TGCGCCAGCCTCGGGACTAACACAGATACGCAGTATTTT. Amino acids: CASLGTNTDTQYF. The variable domain in full, with the rest retrieved from reference TRBV5-1 and TRBJ2-3, is KAGVTQTPRYLIKTRGQQVTLSCSPISGHRSVSWYQQTPGQGLQFLFEYFSETQRNKGNFPGRFSGRQFSNSRSEMNVSTLELGDSALYLCASLGTNTDTQYFGPGTRLTVL.

The sample holds a few counts of this clonotype. V is TRBV7-8 and J is TRBJ2-3, with a possible D match to TRBD1 (5 bases). The CDR3 contains 14 residues. V dropped 4 bases and J dropped 4 bases, with 12 bases sitting between them. Germline CDR1 is SGHVS and CDR2 is FQNEAQ. In DNA, the CDR3 is TGTGCCAGCAGCTCCGCCTGGGGCGCAGATACGCAGTATTTT. It encodes CASSSAWGADTQYF.

This clonotype was found a few times. In DNA, the CDR3 is TGTGCCAGCAGCGCCCCACGAAGCTACGAGCAGTACTTC. Translated, it gives CASSAPRSYEQYF. The V and J genes are TRBV9 and TRBJ2-7; no clear D gene. The V and J ends lost 3 bases and 3 bases respectively, with 10 bases between them. The length of the CDR3 is 13 residues. The germline CDR1 and CDR2 sequences are SGDLS and YYNGEE.

The chain is built from TRBV27 and TRBJ1-2; unclear D gene. Germline V CDR1 and CDR2: MNHEY, SMNVEV (reference sequence). The length of the CDR3 is 14 residues. The germline V and J ends were trimmed by 2 bases and 1 base, with 8 bases remaining between them. DNA for the CDR3: TGTGCCAGCAGTTTAACGGCCGGTAACTATGGCTACACCTTC. It yields the protein CASSLTAGNYGYTF.

This clonotype was recorded many times. The chain carries TRBV7-9 and TRBJ2-3; 10 nucleotides line up with TRBD2. Germline V lookup: CDR1 SEHNR, CDR2 FQNEAQ (reference sequence). With V trimmed by 4 bases and J by 6 bases, 13 bases remained unmatched. CDR3 size: 17 residues. CDR3 sequence reads: CASSSTTQRGGSDTQYF. The CDR3 DNA sequence: TGTGCCAGCAGCTCTACTACTCAGCGGGGGGGCTCGGATACGCAGTATTTT. The full variable domain, in which reference TRBV7-9 and TRBJ2-3 provide the parts outside the CDR3, is DTGVSQNPRHKITKRGQNVTFRCDPISEHNRLYWYRQTLGQGPEFLTYFQNEAQLEKSRLLSDRFSAERPKGSFSTLEIQRTEQGDSAMYLCASSSTTQRGGSDTQYFGPGTRLTVL.

This clonotype was observed at least ten times. This sequence joins TRBV10-3 and TRBJ2-7; D is possibly TRBD2 (5 bases). Germline lookup yields CDR1 ENHRY and CDR2 SYGVKD. With 6 bases removed from V and 7 bases from J, the gap between germline ends came to 16 bases. This CDR3 region has 13 residues. Here the CDR3 DNA reads TGTGCCATCAGGGCGACTACGTCATGGGAGCAGTACGTC. This gives the protein CAIRATTSWEQYV.

This chain uses TRBV9 with TRBJ2-1; 10 bases fit TRBD1. Germline CDR1 reads SGDLS; CDR2 reads YYNGEE. Trimming cost V 3 bases and J 3 bases; bases outside gene matches: 3. This CDR3 has 15 residues. Here the CDR3 DNA reads TGTGCCAGCAGCGGCGGACAGGGGGTCTACAATGAGCAGTTCTTC. It is translated as CASSGGQGVYNEQFF. Together with reference TRBV9 and TRBJ2-1, the CDR3 gives the full variable domain: DSGVTQTPKHLITATGQRVTLRCSPRSGDLSVYWYQQSLDQGLQFLIQYYNGEERAKGNILERFSAQQFPDLHSELNLSSLELGDSALYFCASSGGQGVYNEQFFGPGTRLTVL.

This chain uses TRBV6-2 or TRBV6-3 with TRBJ2-7, with D unclear. Germline CDR1 MNHEY, CDR2 SVGEGT. The CDR3 runs to 13 residues. V was cut by 0 bases and J by 7 bases, with 10 bases left in between. CDR3 loop: CASSYSSVWEQYV. The CDR3 DNA reads TGTGCCAGCAGTTACTCCTCCGTCTGGGAGCAGTACGTC.

This clonotype was counted a few times. The chain couples TRBV4-3 to TRBJ1-2; the D gene is possibly TRBD1 (5 bases). Germline CDR1 reads LGHNA; CDR2 reads YSLEER. The CDR3 has 16 amino acids. The V and J ends lost 0 bases and 5 bases respectively, with 16 bases between them. CDR3 sequence: CASSQDLVAGKYGYTF. CDR3 sequence (DNA): TGCGCCAGCAGCCAAGATCTGGTTGCAGGGAAGTATGGCTACACCTTC.

Only a few counts were recorded for this clonotype. The chain recombines TRBV28 with TRBJ2-7; D unresolved. The germline gives CDR1 MDHEN, CDR2 SYDVKM. The CDR3 consists of 15 residues. The ends were cut back, 2 bases at V and 5 bases at J, with 16 bases in the middle. The CDR3 reads CASSLGPGERDEQYV. The CDR3 DNA follows: TGTGCCAGCAGTTTAGGGCCGGGCGAAAGGGACGAGCAGTACGTC.

This sequence joins TRBV24-1 and TRBJ1-2; 9 nucleotides match TRBD1. The CDR3 sequence is 16 residues long. From germline, CDR1 is KGHDR and CDR2 SFDVKD. V lost 3 bases to trimming and J lost 5 bases; unmatched junction nucleotides: 9. In DNA, the CDR3 is TGTGCCACCAGTGATCACAGGGGGCCTAGCGGATATGGCTACACCTTC. This gives the protein CATSDHRGPSGYGYTF.

The sample holds a few counts of this clonotype. The chain uses TRBV6-5 and TRBJ1-5; no firm D call. Germline V CDR1 and CDR2: MNHEY, SVGAGI. The ends were cut back, 2 bases at V and 3 bases at J, with 8 bases in the middle. This CDR3 region has 14 residues. Written as DNA, the CDR3 is TGTGCCAGCAGTTACGGGAGAGACAATCAGCCCCAGCATTTT. Its translation: CASSYGRDNQPQHF.

This chain connects TRBV7-9 to TRBJ1-5, with TRBD1 matching over 9 bases. CDR1 is SEHNR and CDR2 is FQNEAQ in the germline V gene (reference sequence). After removal of 6 bases from V and 3 bases from J, the junction contained 3 bases not matched to a gene. The CDR3 length is 14 residues. CDR3 DNA sequence: TGTGCCAGCAGACGGACAGGGGACAATCAGCCCCAGCATTTT. It is translated as CASRRTGDNQPQHF.

A few counts support this clonotype. V gene TRBV6-2 or TRBV6-3 combines with J gene TRBJ1-2; perhaps TRBD1 as D (5 bases). With 1 base removed from V and 5 bases from J, the gap between germline ends came to 14 bases. This CDR3 is 15 amino acids long. Germline V gene lookup returns CDR1 MNHEY and CDR2 SVGEGT. The CDR3 nucleotides read TGTGCCAGCAGTTACTGGAAGCAGGGTCGATATGGCTACACCTTC. This translates into CASSYWKQGRYGYTF.

This clonotype was recorded at least ten times. This rearrangement joins TRBV5-1 to TRBJ2-7; D gene uncertain. The ends were cut back, 0 bases at V and 5 bases at J, with 15 bases in the middle. CDR3 length: 15 residues. Looked up from germline, CDR1 is SGHRS and CDR2 is YFSETQ. CDR3 sequence reads: CASSLGPGRMNEQYV. The CDR3 DNA sequence: TGCGCCAGCAGCTTGGGCCCGGGCCGGATGAACGAGCAGTACGTC.

This chain uses TRBV4-3 with TRBJ1-1, with no clear D. The V gene lost 1 base and the J gene lost 0 bases, with 9 bases spanning the gap. The germline V gene encodes CDR1 LGHNA and CDR2 YSLEER. This CDR3 region has 15 residues. This CDR3 is CASSQGRVMNTEAFF. CDR3 nucleotide sequence: TGCGCCAGCAGCCAAGGAAGAGTCATGAACACTGAAGCTTTCTTT.

This chain connects TRBV7-8 to TRBJ1-2, with D perhaps TRBD1 (5 bases). V was cut by 6 bases and J by 6 bases, with 23 bases left in between. The germline gives CDR1 SGHVS, CDR2 FQNEAQ. There are 16 residues in the CDR3. CDR3 residues: CASRARDYDPLHGYTF. The CDR3 DNA follows: TGTGCCAGCAGGGCCCGGGACTACGATCCTCTCCATGGCTACACCTTC.

This clonotype was counted ten times or more. The genes are TRBV7-9 and TRBJ2-1; D remains unclear. Germline CDR1 SEHNR, CDR2 FQNEAQ (reference sequence). The CDR3 has 12 residues. With 4 bases removed from V and 8 bases from J, the gap between germline ends came to 9 bases. Here the CDR3 reads CASSSTRDEQFF. The CDR3 region has the DNA TGTGCCAGCAGCTCCACAAGGGATGAGCAGTTCTTC.

This clonotype was seen a handful of times. The chain recombines TRBV27 with TRBJ2-7, with D perhaps matching TRBD2 (5 bases). The CDR3 covers 13 residues. Per germline, CDR1 MNHEY and CDR2 SMNVEV (reference sequence). The CDR3 loop reads CASSSASSHEQYV. Written as DNA, the CDR3 is TGTGCCAGCAGTTCAGCTAGCTCCCACGAGCAGTACGTC.

This clonotype was seen more than once but under ten times. The V and J genes are TRBV21-1 and TRBJ1-5; the table's D call TRBD1 went unverified against the DNA. TRBV21-1 is listed as a pseudogene. The CDR3 has 12 residues. The chain's CDR3 is CASFQGGQPQHF. CDR3 in DNA: TGTGCCAGCTTCCAGGGGGGTCAGCCCCAGCATTTT.

The rearrangement uses TRBV6-2 or TRBV6-3 and TRBJ2-3; D might be TRBD1 or TRBD2, each matching 5 bases. This CDR3 is built from 15 residues. V lost 2 bases to trimming and J lost 1 base, with 10 bases between them. Germline CDR1 is MNHEY and CDR2 is SVGEGT. The CDR3 DNA sequence: TGTGCCAGCAGTTACCCGGTGGGGGGCACAGATACGCAGTATTTT. Its translation is CASSYPVGGTDTQYF.

In its sample, this clonotype was seen many times. V gene TRBV5-1 combines with J gene TRBJ1-2; tentative D call: TRBD1 (6 bases). Germline assignment: CDR1 SGHRS and CDR2 YFSETQ. V lost 4 bases and J lost 7, with 20 bases in between. There are 15 residues in the CDR3. CDR3 protein: CASSPGVNGGLGYTF. The CDR3 DNA is TGCGCCAGCAGCCCAGGGGTGAATGGGGGGCTTGGCTACACCTTC.

The chain couples TRBV10-3 to TRBJ2-3; D possibly uses TRBD1 or TRBD2 (5 bases each). Germline V CDR1 and CDR2: ENHRY, SYGVKD. Deletions cut 10 bases from V and 4 bases from J, with 21 bases between. The CDR3 consists of 15 residues. The CDR3 sequence is CATRPIEGMADTQYF. As DNA, the CDR3 is TGTGCCACTAGGCCCATAGAGGGGATGGCAGATACGCAGTATTTT.